One sample yielded the 26 T cell receptor beta chains listed below, sequenced in a study of blood T cell repertoires in COVID-19. Only in-frame clones appear in the TCRdb table, and some are missing; sequencing was by immunoSEQ multiplex PCR. The repertoire holds roughly 150,000 clones, with roughly 82% as singletons. The sequenced material came from peripheral blood. These receptor sequences come from a human donor with acute or convalescent COVID-19. The donor label of this sample is uncertain.

The chain employs TRBV21-1 and TRBJ2-5; TRBD2, as called in the table, went unchecked against the DNA. TRBV21-1 counts as a pseudogene. The CDR3 is 19 amino acids. CDR3 protein: CASSKAGTSGMGGQETQYF. For the CDR3, the DNA is TGTGCCAGCAGCAAAGCGGGGACTAGCGGAATGGGAGGCCAAGAGACCCAGTACTTC.

The gene calls are TRBV3-1 (or the pseudogene TRBV3-2) and TRBJ1-5; 9 bases fit TRBD1. CDR1 is LGHDT, CDR2 YNNKEL, per germline (reference sequence). The CDR3 sequence is 18 residues long. V dropped 0 bases and J dropped 1; count of bases not matched to a gene: 7. The CDR3 DNA sequence: TGTGCCAGCAGCCAAGATTACCGGACAGGGGTGAGCAATCAGCCCCAGCATTTT. Its translation: CASSQDYRTGVSNQPQHF.

This clone was detected only once. The rearrangement uses TRBV5-1 and TRBJ2-5; possible D gene TRBD2, 7 bases. There are 16 residues in the CDR3. CDR1 SGHRS and CDR2 YFSETQ come from the germline V gene. Deletions cut 0 bases from V and 5 bases from J, with 17 bases between. CDR3 DNA sequence: TGCGCCAGCAGCTTGGAGAGTAGGGGGGGCGTCGAGACCCAGTACTTC. Amino acids: CASSLESRGGVETQYF.

The chain couples TRBV19 to TRBJ2-3; 7 bases are a match to TRBD1. The V gene end was trimmed by 5 bases and the J gene end by 4 bases; junction bases not matched to a gene: 15. CDR3 length: 17 residues. Germline loops: CDR1 LNHDA, CDR2 SQIVND (reference sequence). CDR3 sequence (DNA): TGTGCCAGTAGTCCTACCCCACAGGGGCAGGCGGCAGATACGCAGTATTTT. Its protein is CASSPTPQGQAADTQYF.

The rearrangement links TRBV6-5 to TRBJ2-7; D is perhaps TRBD1 (6 bases). Per the germline V gene, CDR1 is MNHEY and CDR2 is SVGAGI. The CDR3 has 14 amino acids. Trimming removed 3 bases at V and 2 bases at J, with 11 bases between. As DNA, the CDR3 is TGTGCCAGCAGTTATGGTGAGGGGGCCTACGAGCAGTACTTC. Translated, it gives CASSYGEGAYEQYF.

This clone was counted a few times. This chain connects TRBV20-1 to TRBJ1-1, with D perhaps matching TRBD1 (6 bases). The germline V and J ends were trimmed by 8 bases and 4 bases, with 11 bases remaining between them. The germline V gene has CDR1 DFQATT and CDR2 SNEGSKA (reference sequence). The CDR3 is made up of 11 amino acids. This CDR3 is CSQAGVTEAFF. DNA for the CDR3: TGCAGTCAAGCAGGGGTCACTGAAGCTTTCTTT.

This sequence joins TRBV5-4 and TRBJ2-5, with 11 bases matching TRBD2. Germline V gives CDR1 SGHNT, CDR2 YYREEE (reference sequence). CDR3 length: 18 residues. The J segment lost 2 bases and the V segment lost 4 bases, leaving 13 bases of the junction unmatched. The CDR3 sequence: CASSPTGLLAGEQETQYF. DNA of the CDR3: TGTGCCAGCAGCCCCACGGGACTACTAGCGGGGGAACAAGAGACCCAGTACTTC. The variable domain in full, completed from reference TRBV5-4 and TRBJ2-5, reads ETGVTQSPTHLIKTRGQQVTLRCSSQSGHNTVSWYQQALGQGPQFIFQYYREEENGRGNFPPRFSGLQFPNYSSELNVNALELDDSALYLCASSPTGLLAGEQETQYFGPGTRLLVL.

This chain links TRBV11-2 with TRBJ2-2; 8 bases are a match to TRBD2. V dropped 4 bases and J dropped 2; count of bases not matched to a gene: 3. CDR3 length: 15 residues. Germline V CDR1 and CDR2: SGHAT, FQNNGV. CDR3 region: CASSYGGVNTGELFF. CDR3 DNA sequence: TGTGCCAGCAGCTACGGGGGGGTCAACACCGGGGAGCTGTTTTTT.

In this sample, this clone turned up once. The J gene is TRBJ1-1, the V gene TRBV9; D is ambiguous. V lost 4 bases and J lost 5, with 15 bases in between. The CDR3 extends over 14 amino acids. The germline V gene has CDR1 SGDLS and CDR2 YYNGEE. The CDR3 DNA reads as TGTGCCAGCAGCTACGATCAAGGGAGGACTGAAGCTTTCTTT. Amino acids: CASSYDQGRTEAFF. The whole variable domain, remainder taken from reference TRBV9 and TRBJ1-1, is DSGVTQTPKHLITATGQRVTLRCSPRSGDLSVYWYQQSLDQGLQFLIQYYNGEERAKGNILERFSAQQFPDLHSELNLSSLELGDSALYFCASSYDQGRTEAFFGQGTRLTVV.

V is TRBV25-1 and J is TRBJ2-5, with no clear D. The V gene's germline CDR1 is MGHDK and CDR2 SYGVNS. V was pared by 2 bases and J by 5 bases, with 12 bases between. The CDR3 has 14 amino acids. This CDR3 is CASSEKGAVETQYF. CDR3 coding DNA: TGTGCCAGCAGTGAAAAAGGAGCAGTTGAGACCCAGTACTTC.

V and J are TRBV27 and TRBJ1-1, with D possibly matching TRBD1 (5 bases). V lost 6 bases and J 0 bases, leaving 8 bases between the germline ends. The CDR3 is 13 residues long. The germline gives CDR1 MNHEY, CDR2 SMNVEV (reference sequence). The CDR3 bases are TGTGCCAGCAGGGGGCGGATGAACACTGAAGCTTTCTTT. As protein: CASRGRMNTEAFF.

The gene calls are TRBV4-1 and TRBJ1-4, with unresolved D. Trimming took 1 base from V and 0 from J, leaving 6 bases between them. The CDR3 runs 15 residues. Germline values: CDR1 MGHRA, CDR2 YSYEKL. The CDR3 protein is CASSQGTATNEKLFF. The DNA for the CDR3 is TGCGCCAGCAGCCAAGGGACTGCAACTAATGAAAAACTGTTTTTT.

This clone showed up just once. The rearrangement uses TRBV5-6 and TRBJ1-4; 7 bases match TRBD1. The length of the CDR3 is 16 residues. J gave up 3 bases and V 3 bases, and 8 bases lay outside the gene matches. Germline V gene data show CDR1 as SGHDT and CDR2 as YYEEEE. CDR3 in amino acids: CASSSARGAANEKLFF. DNA for the CDR3: TGTGCCAGCAGCTCAGCCAGGGGGGCGGCTAATGAAAAACTGTTTTTT. The full variable domain, in which reference TRBV5-6 and TRBJ1-4 provide the parts outside the CDR3, is DAGVTQSPTHLIKTRGQQVTLRCSPKSGHDTVSWYQQALGQGPQFIFQYYEEEERQRGNFPDRFSGHQFPNYSSELNVNALLLGDSALYLCASSSARGAANEKLFFGSGTQLSVL.

The rearrangement joins TRBV3-1 (or the pseudogene TRBV3-2) to TRBJ1-6, with D maybe TRBD1 (5 bases). Trimming stripped 4 bases from V and 8 bases from J, with 18 bases between. The CDR3 runs to 16 residues. Germline CDR1 reads LGHDT; CDR2 reads YNNKEL (reference sequence). This CDR3 is CASSPLLSRVDSPLHF. CDR3 nucleotide sequence: TGTGCCAGCAGCCCCCTCCTATCCAGGGTGGATTCACCCCTCCACTTT.

This clone was picked up many times. The rearrangement uses TRBV4-1 and TRBJ1-3, with no clear D. V lost 1 base to trimming and J lost 0 bases, with 16 bases between them. This CDR3 has 18 amino acids. CDR1 MGHRA and CDR2 YSYEKL come from the germline V gene. Here the CDR3 reads CASSQGLIAGSSGNTIYF. The DNA for the CDR3 is TGCGCCAGCAGCCAAGGATTGATCGCGGGCAGCTCTGGAAACACCATATATTTT.

This clone appeared a few times. The chain employs TRBV19 and TRBJ1-5; D might be TRBD1 (6 bases). CDR3 size: 15 residues. Trimming took off 3 bases at V and 6 bases at J, with 15 bases between the two ends. Germline V gives CDR1 LNHDA, CDR2 SQIVND (reference sequence). The CDR3 loop is CASSIRQGRGQPQHF. In nucleotides, the CDR3 is TGTGCCAGTAGTATTCGCCAGGGGAGGGGTCAGCCCCAGCATTTT.

V is TRBV6-5 and J is TRBJ1-1; 9 bases align to TRBD1. J lost 5 bases, V lost 5 bases, and 3 bases had no gene match. The CDR3 contains 13 residues. The germline V gene encodes CDR1 MNHEY and CDR2 SVGAGI. This CDR3 is CASSRTGATEAFF. Written as DNA, the CDR3 is TGTGCCAGCAGTAGGACAGGGGCGACTGAAGCTTTCTTT.

The chain couples TRBV6-1 to TRBJ1-2; unclear D gene. V was clipped by 2 bases and J by 8 bases, with 9 bases between them. The CDR3 totals 12 residues. The germline V gene encodes CDR1 MNHNS and CDR2 SASEGT. The CDR3 is CASSEPQQGYTF. CDR3 nucleotide sequence: TGTGCCAGCAGTGAACCTCAACAGGGCTACACCTTC.

This clone has a single count. The chain recombines TRBV5-1 with TRBJ1-1, with D hard to call. There are 13 residues in the CDR3. Germline assignment: CDR1 SGHRS and CDR2 YFSETQ. The ends were cut back, 6 bases at V and 3 bases at J, with 12 bases in the middle. The CDR3 protein is CASIRELDTEAFF. In nucleotides, the CDR3 is TGCGCCAGCATTAGAGAACTTGACACTGAAGCTTTCTTT.

V gene TRBV30 combines with J gene TRBJ1-6; the D is unclear. CDR1 is GTSNPN and CDR2 is SVGIG in the germline V gene (reference sequence). V lost 1 base to trimming and J lost 0 bases, with 10 bases between them. The CDR3 totals 16 residues. The CDR3 is CAWSELLSSYNSPLHF. DNA of the CDR3: TGTGCCTGGAGTGAACTTCTGAGCTCCTATAATTCACCCCTCCACTTT.

V is TRBV9 and J is TRBJ1-2; perhaps TRBD1 as D (5 bases). The CDR3 loop spans 17 amino acids. Per germline, CDR1 SGDLS and CDR2 YYNGEE. V was trimmed by 0 bases and J by 0 bases, leaving 15 bases between them. CDR3 DNA: TGTGCCAGCAGCGTAGGTGGGGGGACCTCTTCTAACTATGGCTACACCTTC. It translates to CASSVGGGTSSNYGYTF.

V is TRBV10-3 and J is TRBJ2-1; 8 nucleotides line up with TRBD2. The V gene end was trimmed by 3 bases and the J gene end by 8 bases; junction bases not matched to a gene: 3. The CDR3 runs 13 residues. Germline loops: CDR1 ENHRY, CDR2 SYGVKD. CDR3 sequence reads: CAISDRGGYEQFF. DNA for the CDR3: TGTGCCATCAGTGACCGGGGGGGATATGAGCAGTTCTTC.

The chain is built from TRBV9 and TRBJ1-6; no firm D call. Trimming left V 4 bases short and J 7 bases short, with 18 bases between. CDR3 length equals 16 residues. Germline V lookup: CDR1 SGDLS, CDR2 YYNGEE. DNA for the CDR3: TGTGCCAGCAGCCCCGAGAAAGGCCTCGGGAATTCACCCCTCCACTTT. Protein product: CASSPEKGLGNSPLHF.

The chain is built from TRBV18 and TRBJ1-3; TRBD1 aligns across 10 bases. The length of the CDR3 is 15 residues. The germline V gene encodes CDR1 KGHSH and CDR2 LQKENI. The J segment lost 7 bases and the V segment lost 3 bases, leaving 6 bases of the junction unmatched. The CDR3 DNA reads as TGTGCCAGCTCACCTCCGGGACAGGGGTGGAACACCATATATTTT. Residues: CASSPPGQGWNTIYF.

V is TRBV29-1 and J is TRBJ1-5, with TRBD1 matching over 9 bases. V gave up 7 bases and J gave up 5 bases; unmatched junction bases: 6. Germline CDR1 SQVTM, CDR2 ANQGSEA. There are 13 residues in the CDR3. CDR3 sequence reads: CSGGQGKDQPQHF. CDR3 nucleotides: TGCAGCGGCGGACAGGGGAAGGATCAGCCCCAGCATTTT.

The rearrangement joins TRBV2 to TRBJ2-1; TRBD2 agrees at 7 bases. The CDR3 has 16 amino acids. Germline V CDR1 and CDR2: SNHLY, FYNNEI. V shed 2 bases and J 2 bases; nucleotides not matched to a gene: 6. CDR3 amino acids: CASSEWASGTYNEQFF. DNA of the CDR3: TGTGCCAGCAGTGAATGGGCTAGCGGAACCTACAATGAGCAGTTCTTC. Full variable domain (rest looked up from reference TRBV2 and TRBJ2-1): EPEVTQTPSHQVTQMGQEVILRCVPISNHLYFYWYRQILGQKVEFLVSFYNNEISEKSEIFDDQFSVERPDGSNFTLKIRSTKLEDSAMYFCASSEWASGTYNEQFFGPGTRLTVL.